The clone carrying this T cell receptor beta chain was seen more than once but under ten times. The antigen remains undetermined. Repertoires were generated with immunoSEQ multiplex PCR, while TCRdb's copy carries only in-frame clones and drops some. The sample has about 160,000 clones, about 92% seen once. Germline CDR1 and CDR2: KGHSH and LQKENI. This CDR3 contains 14 residues. V was clipped by 4 bases and J by 7 bases; unmatched bases: 3. This record comes from a study of T cell responses to AZD1222 COVID-19 vaccine. General study points: Two AZD1222 administrations were followed by greater Spike-specific TCR breadth and depth.

J is TRBJ2-1 and V is TRBV18; 11 nucleotides agree with TRBD2. The sample here was peripheral blood, taken 28 days after the second AZD1222 dose. The source is an adult who received the AZD1222 COVID-19 vaccine. The CDR3 reads CASSLAGGSNEQFF. Written as DNA, the CDR3 is TGTGCCAGCTCACTAGCGGGAGGGAGTAATGAGCAGTTCTTC.